This T cell receptor (beta chain) emerged from a study of early T cells in non-severe SARS-CoV-2 infection. TCRdb reprocessed the 5' RACE reads with MiXCR, giving one entry per CDR3 protein. The sample includes about 80,000 distinct CDR3 sequences, roughly 4.7% of them seen just once. Germline assignment: CDR1 LNHDA and CDR2 SQIVND (reference sequence). Trimming cost V 5 bases and J 7 bases, with 12 bases left between them. This CDR3 contains 13 residues. The sample consisted of whole blood, taken at baseline. This TCR was recovered from an adult who was a healthcare worker with PCR-confirmed SARS-CoV-2 infection or an uninfected control (not recorded which). The chain links TRBV19 to TRBJ1-5; D remains ambiguous. The CDR3 sequence is CASSSTPFQPQHF. As DNA, the CDR3 is TGTGCCAGTAGTTCGACCCCTTTCCAGCCCCAGCATTTT.